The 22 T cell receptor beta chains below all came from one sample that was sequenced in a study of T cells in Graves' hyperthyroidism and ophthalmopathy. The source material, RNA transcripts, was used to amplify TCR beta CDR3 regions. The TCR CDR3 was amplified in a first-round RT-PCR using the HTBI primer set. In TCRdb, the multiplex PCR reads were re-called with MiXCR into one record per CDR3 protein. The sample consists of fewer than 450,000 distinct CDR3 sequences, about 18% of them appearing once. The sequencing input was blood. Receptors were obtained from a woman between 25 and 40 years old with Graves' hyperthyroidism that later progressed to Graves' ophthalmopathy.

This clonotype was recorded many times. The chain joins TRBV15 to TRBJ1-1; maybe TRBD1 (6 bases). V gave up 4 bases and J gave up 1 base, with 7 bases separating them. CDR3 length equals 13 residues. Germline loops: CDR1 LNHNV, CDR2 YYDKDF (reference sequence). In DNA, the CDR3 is TGTGCCACCAGCACACAGGGGAACACTGAAGCTTTCTTT. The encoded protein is CATSTQGNTEAFF.

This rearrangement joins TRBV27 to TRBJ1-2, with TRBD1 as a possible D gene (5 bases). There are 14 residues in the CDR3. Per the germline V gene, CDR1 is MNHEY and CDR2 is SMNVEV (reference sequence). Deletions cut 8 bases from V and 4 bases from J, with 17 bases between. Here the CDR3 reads CASRGRSVLYGYTF. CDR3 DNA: TGTGCCAGCCGGGGACGGTCGGTCCTCTATGGCTACACCTTC.

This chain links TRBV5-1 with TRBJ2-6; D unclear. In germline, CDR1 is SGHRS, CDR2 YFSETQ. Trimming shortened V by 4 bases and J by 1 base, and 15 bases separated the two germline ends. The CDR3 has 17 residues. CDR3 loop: CASSPQSAGSGANVLTF. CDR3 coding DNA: TGCGCCAGCAGCCCCCAGTCGGCAGGTTCTGGGGCCAACGTCCTGACTTTC.

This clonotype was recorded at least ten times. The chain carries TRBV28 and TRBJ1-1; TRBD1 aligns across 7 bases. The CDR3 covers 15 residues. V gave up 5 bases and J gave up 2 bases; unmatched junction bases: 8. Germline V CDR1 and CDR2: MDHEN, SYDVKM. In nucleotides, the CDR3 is TGTGCCAGCAGTCATTCCGGGACAGCCAACACTGAAGCTTTCTTT. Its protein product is CASSHSGTANTEAFF. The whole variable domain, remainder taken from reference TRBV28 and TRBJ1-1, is DVKVTQSSRYLVKRTGEKVFLECVQDMDHENMFWYRQDPGLGLRLIYFSYDVKMKEKGDIPEGYSVSREKKERFSLILESASTNQTSMYLCASSHSGTANTEAFFGQGTRLTVV.

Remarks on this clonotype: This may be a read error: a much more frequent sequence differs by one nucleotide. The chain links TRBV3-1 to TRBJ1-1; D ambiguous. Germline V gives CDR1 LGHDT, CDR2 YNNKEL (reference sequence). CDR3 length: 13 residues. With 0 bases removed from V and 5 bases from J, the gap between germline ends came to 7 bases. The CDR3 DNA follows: TGTGCCAGCAGCCAAGAGGGGAGGACTGAAGCTTTCTTT. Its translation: CASSQEGRTEAFF. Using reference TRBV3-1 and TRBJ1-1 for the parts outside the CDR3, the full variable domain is DTAVSQTPKYLVTQMGNDKSIKCEQNLGHDTMYWYKQDSKKFLKIMFSYNNKELIINETVPNRFSPKSPDKAHLNLHINSLELGDSAVYFCASSQEGRTEAFFGQGTRLTVV.

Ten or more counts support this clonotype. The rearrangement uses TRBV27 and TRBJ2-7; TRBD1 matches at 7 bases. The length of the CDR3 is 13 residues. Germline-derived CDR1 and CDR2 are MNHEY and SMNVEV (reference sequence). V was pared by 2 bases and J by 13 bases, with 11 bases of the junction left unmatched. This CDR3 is CASSLLGRGLAYF. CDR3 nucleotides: TGTGCCAGCAGTTTACTTGGAAGGGGGCTTGCATACTTC.

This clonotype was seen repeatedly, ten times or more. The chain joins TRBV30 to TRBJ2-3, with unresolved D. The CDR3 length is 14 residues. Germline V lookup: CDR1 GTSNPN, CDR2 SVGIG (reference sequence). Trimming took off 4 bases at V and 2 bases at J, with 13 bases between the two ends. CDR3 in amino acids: CAWTPPKATDTQYF. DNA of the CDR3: TGTGCCTGGACCCCGCCAAAAGCCACAGATACGCAGTATTTT. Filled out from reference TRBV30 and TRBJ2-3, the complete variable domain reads SQTIHQWPATLVQPVGSPLSLECTVEGTSNPNLYWYRQAAGRGLQLLFYSVGIGQISSEVPQNLSASRPQDRQFILSSKKLLLSDSGFYLCAWTPPKATDTQYFGPGTRLTVL.

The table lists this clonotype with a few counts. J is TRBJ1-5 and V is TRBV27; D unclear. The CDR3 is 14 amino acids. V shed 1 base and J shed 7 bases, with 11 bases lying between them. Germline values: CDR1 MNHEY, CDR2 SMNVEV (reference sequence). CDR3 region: CASSLLEGMQPQHF. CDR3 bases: TGTGCCAGCAGTTTATTAGAGGGTATGCAGCCCCAGCATTTT.

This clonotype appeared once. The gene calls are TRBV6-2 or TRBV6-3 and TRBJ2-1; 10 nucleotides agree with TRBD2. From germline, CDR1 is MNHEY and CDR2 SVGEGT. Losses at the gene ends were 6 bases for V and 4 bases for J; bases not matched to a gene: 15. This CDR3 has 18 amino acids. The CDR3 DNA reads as TGTGCCAGCAGCCCCGTTGGGCTAGCGGGAGACTTGTACAATGAGCAGTTCTTC. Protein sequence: CASSPVGLAGDLYNEQFF.

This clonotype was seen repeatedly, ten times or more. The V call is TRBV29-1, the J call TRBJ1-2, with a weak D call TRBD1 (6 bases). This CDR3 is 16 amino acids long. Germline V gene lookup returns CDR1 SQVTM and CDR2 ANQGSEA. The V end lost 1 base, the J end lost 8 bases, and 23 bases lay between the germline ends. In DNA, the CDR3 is TGCAGCGTTGAAGGGGGGGCGTCCGATCGGAGAGGGGGCTACACCTTC. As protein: CSVEGGASDRRGGYTF.

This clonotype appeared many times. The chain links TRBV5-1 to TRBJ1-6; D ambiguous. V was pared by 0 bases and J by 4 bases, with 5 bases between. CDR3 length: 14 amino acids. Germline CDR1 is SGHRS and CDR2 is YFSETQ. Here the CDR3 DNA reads TGCGCCAGCAGCTTGGACAGATATAATTCACCCCTCCACTTT. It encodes CASSLDRYNSPLHF.

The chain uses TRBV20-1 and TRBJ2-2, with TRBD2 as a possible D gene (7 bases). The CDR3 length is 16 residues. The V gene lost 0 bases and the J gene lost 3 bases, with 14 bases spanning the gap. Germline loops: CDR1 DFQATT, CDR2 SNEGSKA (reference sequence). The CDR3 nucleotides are TGCAGTGCTAGAGATCCCGTAGGGGGGGACACCGGGGAGCTGTTTTTT. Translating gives CSARDPVGGDTGELFF.

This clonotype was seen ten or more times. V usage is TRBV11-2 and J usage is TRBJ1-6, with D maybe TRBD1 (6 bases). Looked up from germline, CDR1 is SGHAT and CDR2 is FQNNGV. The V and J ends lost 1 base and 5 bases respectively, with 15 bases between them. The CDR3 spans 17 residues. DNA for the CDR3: TGTGCCAGCAGCTTAGTTCCGGGACAAGGGCATAATTCACCCCTCCACTTT. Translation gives CASSLVPGQGHNSPLHF.

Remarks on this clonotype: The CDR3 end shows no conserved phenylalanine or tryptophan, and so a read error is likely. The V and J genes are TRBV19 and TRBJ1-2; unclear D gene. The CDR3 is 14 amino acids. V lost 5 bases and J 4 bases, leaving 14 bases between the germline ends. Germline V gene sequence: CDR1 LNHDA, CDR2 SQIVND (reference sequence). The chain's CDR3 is CASSPRSALYGYTL. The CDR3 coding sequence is TGTGCCAGTAGTCCTCGGTCGGCCCTCTATGGCTACACCCTC.

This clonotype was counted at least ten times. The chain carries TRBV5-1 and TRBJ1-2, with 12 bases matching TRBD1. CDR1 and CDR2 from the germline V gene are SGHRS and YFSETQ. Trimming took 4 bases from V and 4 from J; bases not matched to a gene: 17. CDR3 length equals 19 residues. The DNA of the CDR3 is TGCGCCAGCAGCAATATGCCGGGACAGGGGGCGCGGACCGCCTATGGCTACACCTTC. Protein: CASSNMPGQGARTAYGYTF.

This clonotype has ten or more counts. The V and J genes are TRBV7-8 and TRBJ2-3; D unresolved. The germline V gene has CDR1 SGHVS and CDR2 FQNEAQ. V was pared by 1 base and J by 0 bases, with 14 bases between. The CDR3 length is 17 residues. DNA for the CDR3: TGTGCCAGCAGCTTAGACGAAGGGCTTACTAGCACAGATACGCAGTATTTT. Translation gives CASSLDEGLTSTDTQYF.

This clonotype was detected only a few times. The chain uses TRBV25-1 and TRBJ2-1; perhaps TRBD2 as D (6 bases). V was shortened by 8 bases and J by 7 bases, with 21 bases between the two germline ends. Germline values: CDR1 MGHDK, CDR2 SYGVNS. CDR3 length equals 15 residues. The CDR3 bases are TGTGCCAGCGGAGGCTTGAGGGACTTAGAAAATGAGCAGTTCTTC. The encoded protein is CASGGLRDLENEQFF.

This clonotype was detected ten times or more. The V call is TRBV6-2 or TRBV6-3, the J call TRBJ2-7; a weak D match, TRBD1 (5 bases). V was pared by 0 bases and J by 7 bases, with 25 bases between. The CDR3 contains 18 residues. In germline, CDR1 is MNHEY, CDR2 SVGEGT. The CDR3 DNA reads TGTGCCAGCAGTTACTCGAAGAATAGGACACCCGAACGATGGGAGCAGTACTTC. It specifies CASSYSKNRTPERWEQYF.

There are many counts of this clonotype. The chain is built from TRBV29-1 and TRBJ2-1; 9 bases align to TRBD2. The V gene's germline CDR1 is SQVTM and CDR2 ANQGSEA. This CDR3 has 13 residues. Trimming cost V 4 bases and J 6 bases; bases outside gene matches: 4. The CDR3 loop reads CSVGLADSNEQFF. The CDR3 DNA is TGCAGCGTTGGACTAGCGGATAGCAATGAGCAGTTCTTC.

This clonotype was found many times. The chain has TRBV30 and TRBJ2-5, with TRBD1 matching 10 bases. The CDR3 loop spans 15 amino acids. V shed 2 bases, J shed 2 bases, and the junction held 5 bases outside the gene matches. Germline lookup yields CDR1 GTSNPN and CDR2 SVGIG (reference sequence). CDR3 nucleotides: TGTGCCTGGAGTTCGACAGGGGGCGAACAAGAGACCCAGTACTTC. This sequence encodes CAWSSTGGEQETQYF.

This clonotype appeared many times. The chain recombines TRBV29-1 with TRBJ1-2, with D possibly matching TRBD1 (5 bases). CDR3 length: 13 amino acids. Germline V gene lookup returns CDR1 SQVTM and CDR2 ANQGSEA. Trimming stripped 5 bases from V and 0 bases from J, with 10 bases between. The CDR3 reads CSVRGGANYGYTF. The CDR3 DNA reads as TGCAGCGTTCGTGGGGGAGCTAACTATGGCTACACCTTC.

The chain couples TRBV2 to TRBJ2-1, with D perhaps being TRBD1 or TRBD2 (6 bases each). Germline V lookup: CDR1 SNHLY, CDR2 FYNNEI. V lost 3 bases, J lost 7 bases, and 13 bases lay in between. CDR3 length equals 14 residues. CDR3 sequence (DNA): TGTGCCAGCAGTGACTTGGGGGGCGAAAATGAGCAGTTCTTC. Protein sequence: CASSDLGGENEQFF.